Below, 10 T cell receptor beta chains from the same sample are listed, as sequenced in a study of cytotoxic CD8 clonotypes in ibrutinib-treated CLL. The data were produced by immunoSEQ multiplex PCR, yet TCRdb's version contains in-frame clones alone and is incomplete. The table lists fewer than 400,000 clones, 67% of them singletons. The material sequenced was PBMCs, taken after 36 months of ibrutinib treatment. These receptors were collected from a human donor with chronic lymphocytic leukemia.

The chain carries TRBV11-2 and TRBJ2-7; D not certain. Germline lookup yields CDR1 SGHAT and CDR2 FQNNGV. The CDR3 loop spans 14 amino acids. V shed 5 bases and J shed 1 base, with 12 bases lying between them. CDR3 in amino acids: CASSPGSGSYEQYF. The CDR3, as DNA: TGTGCCAGCAGCCCCGGGTCGGGTTCCTACGAGCAGTACTTC.

The chain has TRBV9 and TRBJ1-4, with TRBD1 as a possible D gene (5 bases). CDR3 length: 16 amino acids. Germline CDR1 reads SGDLS; CDR2 reads YYNGEE. V gave up 0 bases and J gave up 7 bases, with 16 bases separating them. CDR3 in DNA: TGTGCCAGCAGCGTAGCCCCCGCAGGGATCGGTGAAAAACTGTTTTTT. Protein: CASSVAPAGIGEKLFF. Full variable domain (missing parts from reference TRBV9 and TRBJ1-4): DSGVTQTPKHLITATGQRVTLRCSPRSGDLSVYWYQQSLDQGLQFLIQYYNGEERAKGNILERFSAQQFPDLHSELNLSSLELGDSALYFCASSVAPAGIGEKLFFGSGTQLSVL.

The V gene is TRBV29-1, the J gene TRBJ2-3; possibly TRBD2 for D (7 bases). Trimming took off 8 bases at V and 1 base at J, with 19 bases between the two ends. The germline V gene encodes CDR1 SQVTM and CDR2 ANQGSEA. This CDR3 has 15 residues. CDR3 DNA: TGCAGCACCGAGGGGGGGGGTTTCGGCACAGATACGCAGTATTTT. Translation: CSTEGGGFGTDTQYF.

In its sample, this clone was seen once. The chain is built from TRBV10-3 and TRBJ2-5; 12 bases align to TRBD2. This CDR3 region has 16 residues. The V gene end was trimmed by 6 bases and the J gene end by 3 bases; junction bases not matched to a gene: 8. CDR1 and CDR2 (germline): ENHRY, SYGVKD. The CDR3 bases are TGTGCCATCAGCAGAGGACTAGCGGGAACCAAAGAGACCCAGTACTTC. This sequence encodes CAISRGLAGTKETQYF.

This clone was counted between two and nine times. The chain links TRBV28 to TRBJ2-1; TRBD2 matches 13 bases. The length of the CDR3 is 14 residues. Germline values: CDR1 MDHEN, CDR2 SYDVKM. After removal of 10 bases from V and 4 bases from J, the junction contained 4 bases not matched to a gene. The CDR3 loop is CATWTSGRYNEQFF. The DNA of the CDR3 is TGTGCCACTTGGACTAGCGGGAGATACAATGAGCAGTTCTTC.

The chain has TRBV6-5 and TRBJ2-5; D is tentatively TRBD1 or TRBD2 (5 bases each). The germline V gene has CDR1 MNHEY and CDR2 SVGAGI. V was shortened by 6 bases and J by 5 bases, with 10 bases between the two germline ends. This CDR3 is 12 amino acids long. The CDR3 coding sequence is TGTGCCAGCAGAGCAGGGACGGAGACCCAGTACTTC. Its translation: CASRAGTETQYF.

This clone was found a few times. The chain has TRBV14 and TRBJ2-7; 11 bases are shared with TRBD2. J was trimmed by 6 bases and V by 4 bases; bases with no gene match: 11. In germline, CDR1 is SGHDN, CDR2 FVKESK. The CDR3 is 16 amino acids. The DNA for the CDR3 is TGTGCCAGCAGCCGTGGACTAGCGGGCAACGGTGGCGAGCAGTACTTC. It yields the protein CASSRGLAGNGGEQYF. Supplemented by reference TRBV14 and TRBJ2-7, the full variable domain reads EAGVTQFPSHSVIEKGQTVTLRCDPISGHDNLYWYRRVMGKEIKFLLHFVKESKQDESGMPNNRFLAERTGGTYSTLKVQPAELEDSGVYFCASSRGLAGNGGEQYFGPGTRLTVT.

This clone was detected only a few times. This rearrangement joins TRBV29-1 to TRBJ2-1; possibly TRBD2 for D (5 bases). The CDR3 is 11 amino acids. From germline, CDR1 is SQVTM and CDR2 ANQGSEA. V dropped 5 bases and J dropped 10 bases, with 12 bases sitting between them. The CDR3 DNA reads TGCAGCGTTTACATAGCGACCGAGCAGTTCTTC. Translation gives CSVYIATEQFF.

V gene TRBV4-1 combines with J gene TRBJ2-7; D remains unclear. Germline V gives CDR1 MGHRA, CDR2 YSYEKL. This CDR3 is 14 amino acids long. V was pared by 2 bases and J by 2 bases, with 10 bases between. Here the CDR3 DNA reads TGCGCCAGCAGCCAACAGGACGGAACCTACGAGCAGTACTTC. Protein product: CASSQQDGTYEQYF.

This chain connects TRBV7-6 to TRBJ2-5; D gene unclear. Per the germline V gene, CDR1 is SGHVS and CDR2 is FNYEAQ. The CDR3 sequence is 14 residues long. Trimming pared 2 bases from V and 5 bases from J, leaving 12 bases between. DNA of the CDR3: TGTGCCAGCAGCTTATCAGGAGTTTCGGAGACCCAGTACTTC. It translates to CASSLSGVSETQYF.